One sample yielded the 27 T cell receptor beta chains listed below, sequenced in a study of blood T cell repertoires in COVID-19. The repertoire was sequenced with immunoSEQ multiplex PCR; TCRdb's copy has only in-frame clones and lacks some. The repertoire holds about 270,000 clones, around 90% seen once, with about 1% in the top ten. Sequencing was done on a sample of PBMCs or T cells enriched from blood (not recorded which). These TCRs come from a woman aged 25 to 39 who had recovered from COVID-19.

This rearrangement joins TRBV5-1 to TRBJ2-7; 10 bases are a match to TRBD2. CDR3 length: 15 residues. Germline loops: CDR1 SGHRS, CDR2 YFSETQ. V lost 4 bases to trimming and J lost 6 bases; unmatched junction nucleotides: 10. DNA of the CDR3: TGCGCCAGCAGCAGCGGGAGCGGGAGGGCCGGCGAGCAGTACTTC. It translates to CASSSGSGRAGEQYF.

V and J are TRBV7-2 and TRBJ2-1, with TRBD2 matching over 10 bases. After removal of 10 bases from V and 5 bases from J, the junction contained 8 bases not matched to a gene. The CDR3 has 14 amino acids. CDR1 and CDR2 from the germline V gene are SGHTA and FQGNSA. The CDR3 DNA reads TGTGCCACCGAGCTAGCGGGGGTCCACAATGAGCAGTTCTTC. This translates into CATELAGVHNEQFF.

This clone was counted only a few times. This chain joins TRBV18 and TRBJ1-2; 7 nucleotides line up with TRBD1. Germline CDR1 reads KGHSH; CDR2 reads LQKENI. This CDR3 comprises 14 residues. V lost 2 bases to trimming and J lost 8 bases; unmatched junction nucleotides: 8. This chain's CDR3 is CASSPNQGVIGYTF. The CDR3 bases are TGTGCCAGCTCACCAAACCAGGGGGTTATAGGCTACACCTTC.

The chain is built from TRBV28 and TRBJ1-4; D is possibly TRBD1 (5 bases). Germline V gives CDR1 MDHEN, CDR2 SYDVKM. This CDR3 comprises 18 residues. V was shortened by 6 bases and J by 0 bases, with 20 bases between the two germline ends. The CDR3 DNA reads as TGTGCCAGCAGCTACATGACAGTCCTGGGCACAACTAATGAAAAACTGTTTTTT. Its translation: CASSYMTVLGTTNEKLFF.

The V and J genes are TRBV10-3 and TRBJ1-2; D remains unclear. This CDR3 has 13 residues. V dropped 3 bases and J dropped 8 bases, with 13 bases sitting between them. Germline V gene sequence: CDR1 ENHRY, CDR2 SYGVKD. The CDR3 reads CAISDFLIRGYTF. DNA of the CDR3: TGTGCCATCAGTGACTTCCTAATAAGAGGCTACACCTTC.

In DNA form, the CDR3 reads TGTGCCAGCAGTGTACTAGCGGGTTACCAAGAGACCCAGTACTTC. This codes for CASSVLAGYQETQYF. The chain links TRBV25-1 to TRBJ2-5; 9 bases align to TRBD2. Germline V gives CDR1 MGHDK, CDR2 SYGVNS. This CDR3 is built from 15 residues. Germline trimming cut 4 bases from V and 0 bases from J; bases unmatched to any gene: 3.

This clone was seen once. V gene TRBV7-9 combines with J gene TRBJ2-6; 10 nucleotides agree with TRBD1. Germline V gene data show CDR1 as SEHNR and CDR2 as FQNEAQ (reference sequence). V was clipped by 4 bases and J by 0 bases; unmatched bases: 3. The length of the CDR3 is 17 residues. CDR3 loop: CASSSTGGASGANVLTF. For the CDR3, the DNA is TGTGCCAGCAGCTCGACAGGGGGCGCCTCTGGGGCCAACGTCCTGACTTTC.

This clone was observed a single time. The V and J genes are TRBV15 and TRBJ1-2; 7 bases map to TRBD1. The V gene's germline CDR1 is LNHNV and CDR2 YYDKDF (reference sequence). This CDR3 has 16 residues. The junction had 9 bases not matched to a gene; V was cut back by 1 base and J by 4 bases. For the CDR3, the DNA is TGTGCCACCAGCAGAGTGGTGATAGGGACAGCCTATGGCTACACCTTC. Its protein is CATSRVVIGTAYGYTF.

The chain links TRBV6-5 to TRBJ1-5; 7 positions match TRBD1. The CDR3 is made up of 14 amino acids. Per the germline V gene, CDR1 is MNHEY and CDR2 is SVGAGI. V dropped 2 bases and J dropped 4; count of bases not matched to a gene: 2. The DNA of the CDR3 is TGTGCCAGCAGTTACGACAGGGCGAATCAGCCCCAGCATTTT. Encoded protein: CASSYDRANQPQHF.

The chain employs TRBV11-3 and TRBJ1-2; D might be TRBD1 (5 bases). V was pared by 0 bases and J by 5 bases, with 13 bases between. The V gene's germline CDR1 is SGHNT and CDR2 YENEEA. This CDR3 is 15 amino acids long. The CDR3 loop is CASSLDRDSLYGYTF. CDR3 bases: TGTGCCAGCAGCTTAGATCGAGACAGCCTTTATGGCTACACCTTC.

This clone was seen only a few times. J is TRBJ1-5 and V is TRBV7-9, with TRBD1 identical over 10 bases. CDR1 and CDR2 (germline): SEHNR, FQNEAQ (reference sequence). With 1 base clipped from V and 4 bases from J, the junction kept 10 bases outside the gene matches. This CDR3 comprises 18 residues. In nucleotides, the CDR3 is TGTGCCAGCAGCTTAGGCGGGACAGGGGTTGGGCCGAATCAGCCCCAGCATTTT. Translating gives CASSLGGTGVGPNQPQHF.

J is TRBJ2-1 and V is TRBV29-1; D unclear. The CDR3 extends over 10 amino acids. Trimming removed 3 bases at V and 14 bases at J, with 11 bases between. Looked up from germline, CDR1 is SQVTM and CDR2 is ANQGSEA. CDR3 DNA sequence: TGCAGCGTTGAGGTCCCCCCGGAGTTCTTC. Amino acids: CSVEVPPEFF.

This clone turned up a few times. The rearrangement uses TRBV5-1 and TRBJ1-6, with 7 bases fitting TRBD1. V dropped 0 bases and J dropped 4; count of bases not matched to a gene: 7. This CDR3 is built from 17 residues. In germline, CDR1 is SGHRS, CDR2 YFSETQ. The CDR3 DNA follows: TGCGCCAGCAGCTTGGTAGAGACAGGGATTTATAATTCACCCCTCCACTTT. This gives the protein CASSLVETGIYNSPLHF.

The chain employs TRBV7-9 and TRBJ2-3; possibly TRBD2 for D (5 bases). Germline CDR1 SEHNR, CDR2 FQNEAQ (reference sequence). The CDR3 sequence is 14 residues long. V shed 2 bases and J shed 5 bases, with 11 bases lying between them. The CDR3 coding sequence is TGTGCCAGCAGCTTAAAAGGGAGAGGAGATACGCAGTATTTT. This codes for CASSLKGRGDTQYF.

CDR3 bases: TGTGCCAGCAGCGTAGAAGGAGGGACGGGCACTGAAGCTTTCTTT. Translating it yields CASSVEGGTGTEAFF. The chain is built from TRBV9 and TRBJ1-1; possibly TRBD1 for D (5 bases). This CDR3 region has 15 residues. Germline CDR1 SGDLS, CDR2 YYNGEE. V lost 0 bases to trimming and J lost 4 bases, with 13 bases between them.

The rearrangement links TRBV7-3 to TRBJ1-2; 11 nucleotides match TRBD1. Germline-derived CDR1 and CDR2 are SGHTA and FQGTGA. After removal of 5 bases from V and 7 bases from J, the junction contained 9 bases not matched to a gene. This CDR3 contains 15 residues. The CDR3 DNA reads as TGTGCCAGCAGCCCCGGGACAGGGGGTATAGGTGGCTACACCTTC. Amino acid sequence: CASSPGTGGIGGYTF. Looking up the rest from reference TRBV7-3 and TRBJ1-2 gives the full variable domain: GAGVSQTPSNKVTEKGKYVELRCDPISGHTALYWYRQSLGQGPEFLIYFQGTGAADDSGLPNDRFFAVRPEGSVSTLKIQRTERGDSAVYLCASSPGTGGIGGYTFGSGTRLTVV.

CDR3 region: CASYRPGQGDTGELFF. For the CDR3, the DNA is TGCGCCAGCTACCGCCCAGGGCAGGGGGACACCGGGGAGCTGTTTTTT. The chain uses TRBV4-1 and TRBJ2-2; TRBD1 matches at 7 bases. Looked up from germline, CDR1 is MGHRA and CDR2 is YSYEKL. This CDR3 spans 16 amino acids. V lost 8 bases to trimming and J lost 3 bases; unmatched junction nucleotides: 12.

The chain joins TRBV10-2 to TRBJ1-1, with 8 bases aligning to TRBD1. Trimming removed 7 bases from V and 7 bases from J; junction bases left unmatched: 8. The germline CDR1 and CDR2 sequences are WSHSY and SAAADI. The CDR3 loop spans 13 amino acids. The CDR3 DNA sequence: TGCGCCAGCATCCTGACAGGGGCGGGTGAAGCTTTCTTT. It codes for CASILTGAGEAFF.

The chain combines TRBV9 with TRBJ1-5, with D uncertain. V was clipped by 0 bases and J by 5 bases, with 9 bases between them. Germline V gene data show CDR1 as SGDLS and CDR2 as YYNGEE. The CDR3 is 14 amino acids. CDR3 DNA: TGTGCCAGCAGCGTAGGAAGCGGCCATCAGCCCCAGCATTTT. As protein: CASSVGSGHQPQHF.

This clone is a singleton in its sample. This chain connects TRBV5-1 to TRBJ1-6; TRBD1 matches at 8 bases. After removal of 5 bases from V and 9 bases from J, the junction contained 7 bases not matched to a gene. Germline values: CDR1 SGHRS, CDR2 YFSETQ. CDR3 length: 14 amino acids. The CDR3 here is CASRLTGAVSPLHF. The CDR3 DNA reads TGCGCCAGCAGATTGACAGGGGCAGTTTCACCCCTCCACTTT.

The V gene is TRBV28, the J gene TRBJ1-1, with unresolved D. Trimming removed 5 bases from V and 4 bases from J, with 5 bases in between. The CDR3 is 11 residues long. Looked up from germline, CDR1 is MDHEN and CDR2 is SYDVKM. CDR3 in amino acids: CASSPFTEAFF. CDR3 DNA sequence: TGTGCCAGCAGTCCTTTCACTGAAGCTTTCTTT.

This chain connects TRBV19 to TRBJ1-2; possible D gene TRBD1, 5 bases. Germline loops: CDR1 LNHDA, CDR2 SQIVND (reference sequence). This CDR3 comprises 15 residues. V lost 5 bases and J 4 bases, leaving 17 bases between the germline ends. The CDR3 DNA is TGTGCCAGTAGTTTCGGCCCCGGGACTGTCTATGGCTACACCTTC. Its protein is CASSFGPGTVYGYTF.

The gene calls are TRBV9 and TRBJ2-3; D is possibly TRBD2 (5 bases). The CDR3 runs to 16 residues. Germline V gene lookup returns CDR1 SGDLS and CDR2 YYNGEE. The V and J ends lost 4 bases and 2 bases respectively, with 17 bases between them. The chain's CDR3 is CASSPGSTRITDTQYF. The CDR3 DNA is TGTGCCAGCAGCCCGGGGTCCACGCGGATCACAGATACGCAGTATTTT.

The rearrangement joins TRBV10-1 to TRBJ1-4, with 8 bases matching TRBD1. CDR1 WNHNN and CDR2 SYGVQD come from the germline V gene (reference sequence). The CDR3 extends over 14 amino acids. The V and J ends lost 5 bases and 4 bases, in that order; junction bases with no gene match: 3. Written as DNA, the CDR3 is TGCGCCAGCAGTCACAGGGGGGATAATGAAAAACTGTTTTTT. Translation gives CASSHRGDNEKLFF.

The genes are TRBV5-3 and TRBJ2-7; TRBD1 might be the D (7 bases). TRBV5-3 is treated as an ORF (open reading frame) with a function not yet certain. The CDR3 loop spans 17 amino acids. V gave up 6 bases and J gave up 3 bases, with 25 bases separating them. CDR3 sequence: CARIGISRDREDYEQYF. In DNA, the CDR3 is TGTGCCAGAATCGGGATAAGTCGAGACAGGGAGGACTACGAGCAGTACTTC.

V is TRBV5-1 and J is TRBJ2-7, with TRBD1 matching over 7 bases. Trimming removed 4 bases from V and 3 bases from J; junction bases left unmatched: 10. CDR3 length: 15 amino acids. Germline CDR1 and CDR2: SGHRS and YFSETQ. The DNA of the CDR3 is TGCGCCAGCAGCCAGACAGGGACCCACCTCTACGAGCAGTACTTC. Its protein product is CASSQTGTHLYEQYF.

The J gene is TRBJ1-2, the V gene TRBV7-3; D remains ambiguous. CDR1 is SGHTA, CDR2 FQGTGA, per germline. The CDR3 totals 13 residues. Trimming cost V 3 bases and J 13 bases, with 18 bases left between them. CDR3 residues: CASSFNPRFGVTF. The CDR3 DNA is TGTGCCAGCAGCTTCAACCCTCGGTTTGGTGTCACCTTC.